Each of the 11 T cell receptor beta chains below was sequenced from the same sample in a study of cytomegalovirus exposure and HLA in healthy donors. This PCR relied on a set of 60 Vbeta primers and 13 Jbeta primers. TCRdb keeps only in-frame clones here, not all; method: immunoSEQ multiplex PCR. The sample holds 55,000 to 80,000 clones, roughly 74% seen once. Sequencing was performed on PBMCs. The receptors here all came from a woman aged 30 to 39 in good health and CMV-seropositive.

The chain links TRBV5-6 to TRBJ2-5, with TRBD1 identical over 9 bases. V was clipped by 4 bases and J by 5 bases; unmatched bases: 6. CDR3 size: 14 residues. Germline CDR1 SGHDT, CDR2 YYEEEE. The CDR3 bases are TGTGCCAGCAGCCCGGGACAGGGATGGGAGACCCAGTACTTC. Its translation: CASSPGQGWETQYF.

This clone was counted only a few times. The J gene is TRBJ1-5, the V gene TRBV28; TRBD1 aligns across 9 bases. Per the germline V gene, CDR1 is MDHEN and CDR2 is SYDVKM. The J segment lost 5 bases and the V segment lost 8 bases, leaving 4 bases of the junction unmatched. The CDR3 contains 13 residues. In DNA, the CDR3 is TGTGCCAGCCAATACAGGGGGCATCAGCCCCAGCATTTT. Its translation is CASQYRGHQPQHF.

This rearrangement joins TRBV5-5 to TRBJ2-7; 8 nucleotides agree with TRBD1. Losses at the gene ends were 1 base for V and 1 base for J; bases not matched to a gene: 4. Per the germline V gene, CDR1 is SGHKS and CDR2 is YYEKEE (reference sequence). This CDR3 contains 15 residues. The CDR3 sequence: CASSLLRDRSYEQYF. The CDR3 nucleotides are TGTGCCAGCAGCTTGCTCCGGGACAGGTCCTACGAGCAGTACTTC.

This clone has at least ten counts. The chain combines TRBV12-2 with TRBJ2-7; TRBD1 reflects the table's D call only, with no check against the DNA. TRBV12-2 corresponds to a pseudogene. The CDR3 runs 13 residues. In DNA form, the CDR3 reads TGTGCAAGTCGTACAGGTTTGAAGTACGAGCAGTACTTC. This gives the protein CASRTGLKYEQYF.

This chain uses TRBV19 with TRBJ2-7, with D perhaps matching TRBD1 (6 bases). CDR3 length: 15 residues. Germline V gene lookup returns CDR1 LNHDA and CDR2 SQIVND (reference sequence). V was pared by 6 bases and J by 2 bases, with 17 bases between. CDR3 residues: CASSEPEQGPYEQYF. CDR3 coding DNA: TGTGCCAGTAGCGAACCGGAACAGGGTCCCTACGAGCAGTACTTC.

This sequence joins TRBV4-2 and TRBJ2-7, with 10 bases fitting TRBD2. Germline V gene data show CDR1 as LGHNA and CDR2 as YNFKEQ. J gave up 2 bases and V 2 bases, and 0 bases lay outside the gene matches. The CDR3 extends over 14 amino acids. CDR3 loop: CASSQLAGAYEQYF. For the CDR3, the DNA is TGTGCCAGCAGCCAACTAGCGGGAGCCTACGAGCAGTACTTC.

The CDR3 sequence: CASTDPLATRGESETQYF. CDR3 in DNA: TGTGCCAGCACTGACCCACTGGCTACGCGGGGCGAGTCGGAGACCCAGTACTTC. This chain joins TRBV6-1 and TRBJ2-5; a weak D match, TRBD2 (6 bases). The germline V gene has CDR1 MNHNS and CDR2 SASEGT. The CDR3 is 18 amino acids. The germline V and J ends were trimmed by 7 bases and 5 bases, with 29 bases remaining between them.

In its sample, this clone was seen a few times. The CDR3 reads CATHYTSNTGELFF. In nucleotides, the CDR3 is TGTGCCACCCACTATACGTCGAACACCGGGGAGCTGTTTTTT. The chain employs TRBV6-1 and TRBJ2-2; the D is unclear. Trimming left V 10 bases short and J 0 bases short, with 12 bases between. The germline V gene encodes CDR1 MNHNS and CDR2 SASEGT. The CDR3 runs 14 residues.

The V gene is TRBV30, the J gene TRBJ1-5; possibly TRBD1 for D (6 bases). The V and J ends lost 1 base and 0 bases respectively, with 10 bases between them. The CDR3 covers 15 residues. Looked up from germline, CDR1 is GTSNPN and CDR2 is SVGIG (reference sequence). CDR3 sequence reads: CAWSEDSHSNQPQHF. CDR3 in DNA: TGTGCCTGGAGTGAGGACAGCCATAGCAATCAGCCCCAGCATTTT.

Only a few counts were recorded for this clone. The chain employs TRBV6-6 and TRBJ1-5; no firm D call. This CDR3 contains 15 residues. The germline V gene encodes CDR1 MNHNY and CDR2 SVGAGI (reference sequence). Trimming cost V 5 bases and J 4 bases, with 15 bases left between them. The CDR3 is CASSSTERGNQPQHF. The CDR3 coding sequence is TGTGCCAGCAGTAGCACGGAGCGCGGGAATCAGCCCCAGCATTTT.

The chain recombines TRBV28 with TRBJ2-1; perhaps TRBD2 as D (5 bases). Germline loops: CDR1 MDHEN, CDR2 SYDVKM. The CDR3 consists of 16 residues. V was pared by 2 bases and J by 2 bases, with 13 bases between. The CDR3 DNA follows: TGTGCCAGCAGTTTAAGGGAGCGAGAGACCTACAATGAGCAGTTCTTC. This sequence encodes CASSLRERETYNEQFF.